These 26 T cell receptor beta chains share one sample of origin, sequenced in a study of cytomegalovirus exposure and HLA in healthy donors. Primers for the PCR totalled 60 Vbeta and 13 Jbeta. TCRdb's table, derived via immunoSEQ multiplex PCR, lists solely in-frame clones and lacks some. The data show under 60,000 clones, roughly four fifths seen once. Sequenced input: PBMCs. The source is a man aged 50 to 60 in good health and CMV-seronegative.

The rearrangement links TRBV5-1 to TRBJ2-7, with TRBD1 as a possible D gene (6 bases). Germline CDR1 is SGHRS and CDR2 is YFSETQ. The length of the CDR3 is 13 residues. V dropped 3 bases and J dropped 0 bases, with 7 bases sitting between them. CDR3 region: CASSSQGSYEQYF. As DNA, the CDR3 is TGCGCCAGCAGCTCACAGGGCTCCTACGAGCAGTACTTC.

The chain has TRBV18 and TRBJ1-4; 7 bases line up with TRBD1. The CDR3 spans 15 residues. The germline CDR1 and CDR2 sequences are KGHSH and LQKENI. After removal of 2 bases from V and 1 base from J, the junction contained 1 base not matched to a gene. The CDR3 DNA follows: TGTGCCAGCTCACCAAACAGGGGAACTAATGAAAAACTGTTTTTT. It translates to CASSPNRGTNEKLFF.

CDR3 DNA sequence: TGCAGCGTTGAATGGGACAGGTTGTCTGAAGCTTTCTTT. Amino acids: CSVEWDRLSEAFF. The chain uses TRBV29-1 and TRBJ1-1; 8 positions match TRBD1. The germline CDR1 and CDR2 sequences are SQVTM and ANQGSEA. CDR3 length: 13 residues. The ends lost 2 bases at V and 6 bases at J; junction bases unmatched: 5. The entire variable domain, with the rest obtained from reference TRBV29-1 and TRBJ1-1, is as follows: SAVISQKPSRDICQRGTSLTIQCQVDSQVTMMFWYRQQPGQSLTLIATANQGSEATYESGFVIDKFPISRPNLTFSTLTVSNMSPEDSSIYLCSVEWDRLSEAFFGQGTRLTVV.

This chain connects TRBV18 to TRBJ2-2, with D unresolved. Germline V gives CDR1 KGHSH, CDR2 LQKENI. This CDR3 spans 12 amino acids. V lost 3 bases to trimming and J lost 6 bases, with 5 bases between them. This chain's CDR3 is CASSPFSGELFF. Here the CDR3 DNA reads TGTGCCAGCTCACCCTTTTCCGGGGAGCTGTTTTTT.

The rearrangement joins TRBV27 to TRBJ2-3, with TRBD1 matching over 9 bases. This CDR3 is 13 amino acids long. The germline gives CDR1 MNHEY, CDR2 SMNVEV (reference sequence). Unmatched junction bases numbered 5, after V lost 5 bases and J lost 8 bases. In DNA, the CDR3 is TGTGCCAGCAGTCCTCGGACAGGGGCTACGCAGTATTTT. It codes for CASSPRTGATQYF.

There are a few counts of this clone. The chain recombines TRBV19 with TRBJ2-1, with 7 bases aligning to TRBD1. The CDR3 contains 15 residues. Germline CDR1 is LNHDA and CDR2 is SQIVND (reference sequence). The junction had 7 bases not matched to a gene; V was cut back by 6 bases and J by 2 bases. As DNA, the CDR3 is TGTGCCAGTAGGATCACAGGGGTAGCCTACAATGAGCAGTTCTTC. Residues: CASRITGVAYNEQFF.

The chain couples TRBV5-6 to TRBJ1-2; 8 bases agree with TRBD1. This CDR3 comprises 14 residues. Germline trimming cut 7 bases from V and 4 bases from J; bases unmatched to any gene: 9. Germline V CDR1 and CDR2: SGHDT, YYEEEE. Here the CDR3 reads CASYRAGGLYGYTF. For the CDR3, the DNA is TGTGCCAGCTATAGGGCAGGGGGCCTCTATGGCTACACCTTC.

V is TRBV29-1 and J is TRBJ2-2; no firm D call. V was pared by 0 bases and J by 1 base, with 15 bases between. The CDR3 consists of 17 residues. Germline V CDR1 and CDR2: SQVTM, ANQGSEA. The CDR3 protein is CSVEDETVTVNTGELFF. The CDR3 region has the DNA TGCAGCGTTGAAGATGAAACAGTAACAGTGAACACCGGGGAGCTGTTTTTT.

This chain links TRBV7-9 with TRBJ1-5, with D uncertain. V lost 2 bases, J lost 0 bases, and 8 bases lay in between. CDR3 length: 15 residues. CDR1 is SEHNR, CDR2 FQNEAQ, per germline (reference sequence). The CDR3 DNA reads TGTGCCAGCAGCTTAACCGGAGATAGCAATCAGCCCCAGCATTTT. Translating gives CASSLTGDSNQPQHF.

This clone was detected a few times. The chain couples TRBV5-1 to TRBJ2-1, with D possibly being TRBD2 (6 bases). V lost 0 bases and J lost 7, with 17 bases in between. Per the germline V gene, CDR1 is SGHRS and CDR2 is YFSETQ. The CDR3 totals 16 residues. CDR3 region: CASSLVAGSQTNEQFF. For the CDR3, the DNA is TGCGCCAGCAGCTTGGTGGCGGGGTCCCAAACGAATGAGCAGTTCTTC.

The CDR3 DNA follows: TGTGCCAGTAGTATAGGGACAGCGTTAACCGGGGAGACCCAGTACTTC. Amino acids: CASSIGTALTGETQYF. V gene TRBV19 combines with J gene TRBJ2-5, with TRBD1 as a possible D gene (6 bases). V was clipped by 1 base and J by 5 bases, with 17 bases between them. Looked up from germline, CDR1 is LNHDA and CDR2 is SQIVND (reference sequence). CDR3 length: 16 residues.

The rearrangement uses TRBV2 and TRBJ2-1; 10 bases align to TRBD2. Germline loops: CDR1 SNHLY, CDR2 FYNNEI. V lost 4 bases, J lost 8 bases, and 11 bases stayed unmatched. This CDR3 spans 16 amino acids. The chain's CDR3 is CASSGSKRGGLDEQFF. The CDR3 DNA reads TGTGCCAGCAGTGGGTCCAAGCGGGGGGGCTTAGATGAGCAGTTCTTC.

The chain's CDR3 is CASSLGRDRNTEAFF. CDR3 nucleotides: TGCGCCAGCAGCTTGGGGCGGGACAGAAACACTGAAGCTTTCTTT. The chain couples TRBV5-1 to TRBJ1-1; TRBD1 agrees at 7 bases. This CDR3 comprises 15 residues. The V gene end was trimmed by 0 bases and the J gene end by 2 bases; junction bases not matched to a gene: 4. Germline CDR1 SGHRS, CDR2 YFSETQ. Supplemented by reference TRBV5-1 and TRBJ1-1, the full variable domain reads KAGVTQTPRYLIKTRGQQVTLSCSPISGHRSVSWYQQTPGQGLQFLFEYFSETQRNKGNFPGRFSGRQFSNSRSEMNVSTLELGDSALYLCASSLGRDRNTEAFFGQGTRLTVV.

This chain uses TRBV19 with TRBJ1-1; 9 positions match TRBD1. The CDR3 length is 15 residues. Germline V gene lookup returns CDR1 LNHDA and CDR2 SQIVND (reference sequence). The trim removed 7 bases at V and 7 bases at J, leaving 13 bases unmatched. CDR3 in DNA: TGTGCCAGTACCAACAACCTCGAGGGACAGGGTGAAGCTTTCTTT. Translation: CASTNNLEGQGEAFF. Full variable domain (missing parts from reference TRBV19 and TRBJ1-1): DGGITQSPKYLFRKEGQNVTLSCEQNLNHDAMYWYRQDPGQGLRLIYYSQIVNDFQKGDIAEGYSVSREKKESFPLTVTSAQKNPTAFYLCASTNNLEGQGEAFFGQGTRLTVV.

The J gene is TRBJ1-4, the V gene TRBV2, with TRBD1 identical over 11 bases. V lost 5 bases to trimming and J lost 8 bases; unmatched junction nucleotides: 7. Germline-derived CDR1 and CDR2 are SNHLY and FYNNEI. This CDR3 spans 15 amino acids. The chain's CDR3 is CASSSAGTGGEKLFF. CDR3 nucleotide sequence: TGTGCCAGCAGTAGTGCGGGGACAGGGGGGGAAAAACTGTTTTTT.

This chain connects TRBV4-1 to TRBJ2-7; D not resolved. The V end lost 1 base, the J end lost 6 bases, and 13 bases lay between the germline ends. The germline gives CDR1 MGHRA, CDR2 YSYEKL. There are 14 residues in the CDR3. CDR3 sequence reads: CASSQGPLPGEQYF. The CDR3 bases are TGCGCCAGCAGCCAAGGACCTCTGCCAGGCGAGCAGTACTTC.

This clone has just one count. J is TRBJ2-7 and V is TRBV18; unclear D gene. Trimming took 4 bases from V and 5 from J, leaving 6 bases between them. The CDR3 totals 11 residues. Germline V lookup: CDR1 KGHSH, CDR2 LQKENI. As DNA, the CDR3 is TGTGCCAGCTCACAAAGCGACGAGCAGTACTTC. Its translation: CASSQSDEQYF.

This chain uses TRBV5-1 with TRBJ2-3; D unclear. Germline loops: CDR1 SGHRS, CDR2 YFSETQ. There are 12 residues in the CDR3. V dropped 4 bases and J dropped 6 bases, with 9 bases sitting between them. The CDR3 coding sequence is TGCGCCAGCAGCCCCCGTCAGGATACGCAGTATTTT. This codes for CASSPRQDTQYF.

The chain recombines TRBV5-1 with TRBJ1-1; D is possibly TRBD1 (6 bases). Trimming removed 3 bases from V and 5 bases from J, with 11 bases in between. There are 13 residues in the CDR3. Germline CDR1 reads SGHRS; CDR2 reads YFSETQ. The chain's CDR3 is CASSWGPSTEAFF. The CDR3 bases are TGCGCCAGCAGCTGGGGGCCTTCTACTGAAGCTTTCTTT.

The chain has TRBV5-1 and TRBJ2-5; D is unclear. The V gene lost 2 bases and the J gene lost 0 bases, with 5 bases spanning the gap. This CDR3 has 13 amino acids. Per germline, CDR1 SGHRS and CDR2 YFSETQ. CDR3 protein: CASSFSYQETQYF. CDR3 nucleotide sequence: TGCGCCAGCAGCTTTTCGTACCAAGAGACCCAGTACTTC.

In nucleotides, the CDR3 is TGTGCCAGCAGTGAGACAGTAAACTATGGCTACACCTTC. It encodes CASSETVNYGYTF. V gene TRBV28 combines with J gene TRBJ1-2; weak D call: TRBD1 (5 bases). V lost 5 bases and J 2 bases, leaving 9 bases between the germline ends. The CDR3 runs 13 residues. Per the germline V gene, CDR1 is MDHEN and CDR2 is SYDVKM.

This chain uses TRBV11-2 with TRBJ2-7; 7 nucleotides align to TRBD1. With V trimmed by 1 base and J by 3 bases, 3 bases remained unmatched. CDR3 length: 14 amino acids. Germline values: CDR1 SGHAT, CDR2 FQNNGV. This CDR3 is CASSLGDRVYEQYF. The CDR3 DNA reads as TGTGCCAGCAGCTTAGGTGACAGGGTCTACGAGCAGTACTTC.

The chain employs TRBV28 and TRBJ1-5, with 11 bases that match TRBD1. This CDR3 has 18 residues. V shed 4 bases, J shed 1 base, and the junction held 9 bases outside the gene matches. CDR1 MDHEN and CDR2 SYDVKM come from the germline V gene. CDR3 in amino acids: CASSYRDRGFLSNQPQHF. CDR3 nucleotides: TGTGCCAGCAGTTATCGGGACAGGGGGTTTTTGAGCAATCAGCCCCAGCATTTT.

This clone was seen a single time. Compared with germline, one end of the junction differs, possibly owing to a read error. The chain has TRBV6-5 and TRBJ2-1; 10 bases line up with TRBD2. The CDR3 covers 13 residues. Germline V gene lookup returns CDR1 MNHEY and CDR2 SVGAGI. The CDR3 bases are TGTGCCAGCAGTGCAGCGGGGGGGGGTGGGCGGATCTTC. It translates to CASSAAGGGGRIF.

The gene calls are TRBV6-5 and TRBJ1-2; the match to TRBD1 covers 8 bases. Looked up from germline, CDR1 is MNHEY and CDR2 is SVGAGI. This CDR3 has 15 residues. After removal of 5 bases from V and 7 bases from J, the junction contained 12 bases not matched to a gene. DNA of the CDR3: TGTGCCAGCAGTAGCAGACAGGGGCAAAGCTCTGGCTACACCTTC. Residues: CASSSRQGQSSGYTF.

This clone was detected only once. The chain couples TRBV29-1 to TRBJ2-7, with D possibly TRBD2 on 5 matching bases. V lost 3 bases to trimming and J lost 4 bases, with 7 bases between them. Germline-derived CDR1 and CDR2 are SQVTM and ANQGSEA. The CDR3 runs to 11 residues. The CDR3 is CSVDSGYEQYF. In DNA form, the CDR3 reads TGCAGCGTTGACTCGGGGTACGAGCAGTACTTC.